One and the same sample provided the 15 T cell receptor beta chains below, sequenced in a study of T cell responses to AZD1222 COVID-19 vaccine (dated by TCRdb to about 2021). The sample's time point, from its label and the paper: baseline before first vaccination. Libraries came from the immunoSEQ multiplex PCR assay. This immuneACCESS table, as held by TCRdb, lists in-frame sequences with V and J called but not all clones. Of the missing ones, under half trace to an unresolved V gene in checked studies; the others have no known cause. Recorded for this sample are 95,000 to 150,000 clones; roughly nine tenths of them occurred a single time. Together, the top ten hold approximately 3.3% of the sample. Here the sequenced sample was peripheral blood, taken on day 0 of AZD1222 vaccination. The origin of the receptors is an adult in good health.

This chain joins TRBV27 and TRBJ2-7; D might be TRBD2 (6 bases). Germline assignment: CDR1 MNHEY and CDR2 SMNVEV (reference sequence). The V end was cut by 2 bases, the J end by 6 bases, with 14 bases between. The CDR3 is 14 amino acids. CDR3 sequence: CASSLGLGGTEQYF. CDR3 in DNA: TGTGCCAGCAGTTTAGGGCTTGGGGGGACCGAGCAGTACTTC.

This clone appeared once. The gene calls are TRBV11-3 and TRBJ2-1; 9 bases match TRBD2. The trim removed 5 bases at V and 5 bases at J, leaving 10 bases unmatched. The CDR3 contains 16 residues. Germline CDR1 reads SGHNT; CDR2 reads YENEEA. The CDR3 bases are TGTGCCAGCAGCAGGAGGGCGGGGGGGCCCGACAATGAGCAGTTCTTC. It yields the protein CASSRRAGGPDNEQFF. Full variable domain (missing parts from reference TRBV11-3 and TRBJ2-1): EAGVVQSPRYKIIEKKQPVAFWCNPISGHNTLYWYLQNLGQGPELLIRYENEEAVDDSQLPKDRFSAERLKGVDSTLKIQPAELGDSAVYLCASSRRAGGPDNEQFFGPGTRLTVL.

The chain couples TRBV5-1 to TRBJ2-7; perhaps TRBD1 as D (8 bases). V lost 1 base, J lost 2 bases, and 13 bases lay in between. CDR1 is SGHRS and CDR2 is YFSETQ in the germline V gene. The CDR3 totals 15 residues. The CDR3 loop reads CASSLSGDRPYEQYF. CDR3 DNA: TGCGCCAGCAGCTTGAGCGGGGACAGGCCCTACGAGCAGTACTTC. Together with reference TRBV5-1 and TRBJ2-7, the CDR3 gives the full variable domain: KAGVTQTPRYLIKTRGQQVTLSCSPISGHRSVSWYQQTPGQGLQFLFEYFSETQRNKGNFPGRFSGRQFSNSRSEMNVSTLELGDSALYLCASSLSGDRPYEQYFGPGTRLTVT.

The chain is built from TRBV28 and TRBJ1-2, with D uncertain. V dropped 2 bases and J dropped 5 bases, with 9 bases sitting between them. The CDR3 covers 13 residues. Germline CDR1 is MDHEN and CDR2 is SYDVKM. Here the CDR3 reads CASSLIAGYGYTF. The CDR3 DNA sequence: TGTGCCAGCAGTTTAATCGCGGGGTATGGCTACACCTTC.

V is TRBV6-5 and J is TRBJ2-7; no firm D call. Germline values: CDR1 MNHEY, CDR2 SVGAGI. This CDR3 comprises 16 residues. The V and J ends lost 0 bases and 1 base respectively, with 13 bases between them. The CDR3 protein is CASSYSSSGRSYEQYF. The CDR3 region has the DNA TGTGCCAGCAGTTACTCGAGCTCCGGCAGGTCCTACGAGCAGTACTTC.

In this sample, this clone turned up once. The chain is built from TRBV5-6 and TRBJ2-7; no clear D gene. CDR1 and CDR2 from the germline V gene are SGHDT and YYEEEE. This CDR3 comprises 13 residues. V dropped 4 bases and J dropped 3 bases, with 11 bases sitting between them. CDR3 protein: CASSLALNYEQYF. In DNA form, the CDR3 reads TGTGCCAGCAGCCTCGCCCTAAACTACGAGCAGTACTTC.

V is TRBV5-4 and J is TRBJ1-1, with 11 bases identical to TRBD1. CDR1 and CDR2 from the germline V gene are SGHNT and YYREEE (reference sequence). The CDR3 extends over 16 amino acids. V shed 4 bases, J shed 5 bases, and the junction held 10 bases outside the gene matches. The CDR3 sequence: CASSPVFGQGATEAFF. The CDR3 region has the DNA TGTGCCAGCAGCCCCGTCTTTGGACAGGGGGCTACTGAAGCTTTCTTT.

A remark on this clone: Different DNA sequences within this sample yield the same CDR3. This chain uses TRBV18 with TRBJ2-5; no firm D call. Looked up from germline, CDR1 is KGHSH and CDR2 is LQKENI. Trimming took 6 bases from V and 1 from J, leaving 3 bases between them. The CDR3 loop spans 11 amino acids. CDR3 in amino acids: CASSPQETQYF. The CDR3 DNA reads as TGTGCCAGCTCTCCCCAAGAGACCCAGTACTTC.

The chain joins TRBV20-1 to TRBJ2-5; the D gene is possibly TRBD1 (6 bases). Germline assignment: CDR1 DFQATT and CDR2 SNEGSKA (reference sequence). V dropped 8 bases and J dropped 3 bases, with 10 bases sitting between them. This CDR3 has 11 residues. In nucleotides, the CDR3 is TGCAGTTGGTACAGGGAAGAGACCCAGTACTTC. This encodes CSWYREETQYF.

The V call is TRBV3-1 (or the pseudogene TRBV3-2), the J call TRBJ2-7, with 11 positions matching TRBD1. CDR1 LGHDT and CDR2 YNNKEL come from the germline V gene (reference sequence). This CDR3 has 19 amino acids. V was pared by 7 bases and J by 4 bases, with 21 bases of the junction left unmatched. CDR3 loop: CASTYSRRDRGRLGYEQYF. CDR3 nucleotide sequence: TGTGCCAGCACCTACTCGAGGCGGGACAGGGGGAGACTGGGGTACGAGCAGTACTTC.

This clone was seen a handful of times. The chain recombines TRBV16 with TRBJ1-6; D may be TRBD1 (6 bases). Germline V gives CDR1 KGHSY, CDR2 FQNENV. Trimming stripped 0 bases from V and 8 bases from J, with 14 bases between. The CDR3 totals 16 residues. CDR3: CASSQSGTPGDSPLHF. The DNA for the CDR3 is TGTGCCAGCAGCCAATCGGGGACACCGGGGGATTCACCCCTCCACTTT.

The chain employs TRBV5-4 and TRBJ2-1; no reliable D call. Germline loops: CDR1 SGHNT, CDR2 YYREEE (reference sequence). The CDR3 runs to 14 residues. The V end was cut by 6 bases, the J end by 5 bases, with 15 bases between. CDR3 DNA: TGTGCCAGCACCCGGGCCCAGAACGACAATGAGCAGTTCTTC. This translates into CASTRAQNDNEQFF.

The chain links TRBV19 to TRBJ1-5, with 7 bases matching TRBD1. The J segment lost 0 bases and the V segment lost 9 bases, leaving 14 bases of the junction unmatched. The CDR3 consists of 17 residues. In germline, CDR1 is LNHDA, CDR2 SQIVND (reference sequence). CDR3 bases: TGTGCCAGCTATCCGACAGGGCGAGGAGGTAGCAATCAGCCCCAGCATTTT. Protein sequence: CASYPTGRGGSNQPQHF. Looking up the rest from reference TRBV19 and TRBJ1-5 gives the full variable domain: DGGITQSPKYLFRKEGQNVTLSCEQNLNHDAMYWYRQDPGQGLRLIYYSQIVNDFQKGDIAEGYSVSREKKESFPLTVTSAQKNPTAFYLCASYPTGRGGSNQPQHFGDGTRLSIL.

The sample holds a few counts of this clone. The V and J genes are TRBV11-2 and TRBJ2-7, with 10 nucleotides matching TRBD1. The CDR3 extends over 15 amino acids. Trimming took 6 bases from V and 3 from J; bases not matched to a gene: 8. Germline CDR1 is SGHAT and CDR2 is FQNNGV. CDR3 loop: CASSPPGQGIYEQYF. The CDR3 bases are TGTGCCAGCAGTCCACCGGGACAGGGGATCTACGAGCAGTACTTC. Together with reference TRBV11-2 and TRBJ2-7, the CDR3 gives the full variable domain: EAGVAQSPRYKIIEKRQSVAFWCNPISGHATLYWYQQILGQGPKLLIQFQNNGVVDDSQLPKDRFSAERLKGVDSTLKIQPAKLEDSAVYLCASSPPGQGIYEQYFGPGTRLTVT.

V is TRBV5-5 and J is TRBJ2-3, with 8 bases aligning to TRBD2. This CDR3 contains 15 residues. The J segment lost 4 bases and the V segment lost 4 bases, leaving 8 bases of the junction unmatched. Germline V gene sequence: CDR1 SGHKS, CDR2 YYEKEE (reference sequence). The CDR3 coding sequence is TGTGCCAGCAGCGTAGCGGCGGGGGGAGCAGATACGCAGTATTTT. It encodes CASSVAAGGADTQYF.